The next 22 T cell receptor beta chains were all read from a single sample in a study of beta chain features in type 1 diabetes. Every isolated RNA sample was fully reverse transcribed, so sequencing captured expressed TCRB transcripts. The method was immunoSEQ multiplex PCR; TCRdb's version includes in-frame clones alone and lacks a portion of them. In the table there are some 360,000 clones, roughly a fifth of which are singletons. The sample consisted of naive CD4+ T cells from blood. These receptors were collected from a woman between 18 and 29 years old in good health.

This clone was observed a handful of times. The J gene is TRBJ1-1, the V gene TRBV19; TRBD1 matches 7 bases. With 9 bases clipped from V and 3 bases from J, the junction kept 4 bases outside the gene matches. The CDR3 extends over 12 amino acids. CDR1 is LNHDA, CDR2 SQIVND, per germline (reference sequence). In DNA, the CDR3 is TGTGCCAGCACGGACAGGTACACTGAAGCTTTCTTT. This translates into CASTDRYTEAFF.

This clone was detected only a few times. This rearrangement joins TRBV30 to TRBJ2-3, with 7 bases lining up with TRBD1. V shed 4 bases, J shed 2 bases, and the junction held 9 bases outside the gene matches. The CDR3 has 15 residues. Germline CDR1 reads GTSNPN; CDR2 reads SVGIG (reference sequence). CDR3 sequence reads: CAWNMGQLFTDTQYF. In DNA form, the CDR3 reads TGTGCCTGGAACATGGGACAGCTTTTCACAGATACGCAGTATTTT.

This clone has only a few counts. This chain links TRBV6-6 with TRBJ2-2, with TRBD2 matching 8 bases. CDR1 is MNHNY, CDR2 SVGAGI, per germline (reference sequence). The V and J ends lost 7 bases and 5 bases, in that order; junction bases with no gene match: 6. The CDR3 consists of 14 residues. The CDR3 is CASTNSGGTGELFF. The CDR3 coding sequence is TGTGCCAGCACCAACAGCGGGGGAACCGGGGAGCTGTTTTTT.

The chain couples TRBV5-6 to TRBJ2-7; TRBD2 agrees at 11 bases. CDR1 and CDR2 (germline): SGHDT, YYEEEE. The CDR3 length is 18 residues. V shed 2 bases, J shed 0 bases, and the junction held 10 bases outside the gene matches. This CDR3 is CASSFSSRTSGSSYEQYF. The DNA of the CDR3 is TGTGCCAGCAGCTTCTCATCAAGAACTAGCGGGAGCTCCTACGAGCAGTACTTC.

The chain recombines TRBV5-6 with TRBJ2-7; 9 positions match TRBD1. Germline V gene lookup returns CDR1 SGHDT and CDR2 YYEEEE. The CDR3 spans 15 residues. V lost 4 bases and J lost 7; bases outside the gene matches: 12. This chain's CDR3 is CASSEQGAEVKEQYF. CDR3 coding DNA: TGTGCCAGCAGCGAACAGGGGGCGGAGGTAAAGGAGCAGTACTTC.

The J gene is TRBJ2-3, the V gene TRBV5-1, with 11 bases fitting TRBD2. Trimming removed 2 bases from V and 8 bases from J; junction bases left unmatched: 7. The CDR3 consists of 15 residues. Germline loops: CDR1 SGHRS, CDR2 YFSETQ. CDR3 sequence: CASSLGTSGAITQYF. The DNA for the CDR3 is TGCGCCAGCAGCTTAGGGACTAGCGGTGCCATTACGCAGTATTTT.

This chain joins TRBV20-1 and TRBJ2-5, with D maybe TRBD2 (7 bases). Germline assignment: CDR1 DFQATT and CDR2 SNEGSKA (reference sequence). The CDR3 runs 11 residues. Trimming removed 4 bases at V and 9 bases at J, with 12 bases between. This CDR3 is CSAKGEGSQYF. Here the CDR3 DNA reads TGCAGTGCTAAGGGGGAGGGGTCCCAGTACTTC.

This clone has more than one count but fewer than ten. The CDR3 region is CASSLPGLAVGQYF. The DNA of the CDR3 is TGTGCCAGCAGCCTACCGGGACTAGCGGTAGGGCAGTACTTC. The chain recombines TRBV28 with TRBJ2-7; TRBD2 aligns across 11 bases. The germline V gene has CDR1 MDHEN and CDR2 SYDVKM. The V gene end was trimmed by 6 bases and the J gene end by 9 bases; junction bases not matched to a gene: 10. The CDR3 length is 14 residues.

V gene TRBV2 combines with J gene TRBJ2-3; maybe TRBD2 (6 bases). The germline CDR1 and CDR2 sequences are SNHLY and FYNNEI. Trimming stripped 8 bases from V and 1 base from J, with 13 bases between. The CDR3 is 14 amino acids. The CDR3 nucleotides read TGTGCCAGCTGCTTAGGGGAGGGCACAGATACGCAGTATTTT. Translation gives CASCLGEGTDTQYF.

The V gene is TRBV5-1, the J gene TRBJ2-4; 9 bases map to TRBD1. V lost 4 bases, J lost 7 bases, and 12 bases stayed unmatched. The CDR3 is 16 residues long. CDR1 and CDR2 (germline): SGHRS, YFSETQ. The CDR3 here is CASSSTQGAYKNIQYF. The CDR3 bases are TGCGCCAGCAGCAGTACACAGGGGGCGTATAAGAACATTCAGTACTTC.

The CDR3 here is CASNPGQRNSYEQYF. The CDR3 DNA is TGTGCCAGCAATCCGGGTCAGCGGAACTCCTACGAGCAGTACTTC. The chain recombines TRBV7-9 with TRBJ2-7, with a tentative D call TRBD2 (5 bases). The CDR3 covers 15 residues. Germline CDR1 reads SEHNR; CDR2 reads FQNEAQ (reference sequence). Trimming shortened V by 7 bases and J by 0 bases, and 16 bases separated the two germline ends.

V and J are TRBV29-1 and TRBJ2-1, with D tentatively TRBD2 (7 bases). Trimming removed 0 bases from V and 7 bases from J, with 16 bases in between. The CDR3 loop spans 15 amino acids. From germline, CDR1 is SQVTM and CDR2 ANQGSEA. The CDR3 reads CSVEDPRGEGNEQFF. The DNA of the CDR3 is TGCAGCGTTGAAGATCCGAGGGGGGAGGGTAATGAGCAGTTCTTC.

J is TRBJ1-4 and V is TRBV4-1; 7 nucleotides match TRBD1. CDR1 and CDR2 from the germline V gene are MGHRA and YSYEKL. The ends lost 8 bases at V and 0 bases at J; junction bases unmatched: 9. The CDR3 consists of 16 residues. The CDR3 here is CASRLPGQSTNEKLFF. In DNA, the CDR3 is TGCGCCAGCCGACTGCCGGGACAGTCAACTAATGAAAAACTGTTTTTT.

This clone was picked up a small number of times. CDR3 region: CATADSLNTEAFF. The CDR3 nucleotides read TGTGCCACCGCGGACTCCTTGAACACTGAAGCTTTCTTT. This chain joins TRBV10-3 and TRBJ1-1; no clear D. CDR3 length: 13 amino acids. The germline CDR1 and CDR2 sequences are ENHRY and SYGVKD. V was cut by 10 bases and J by 0 bases, with 12 bases left in between.

This clone was seen only a few times. This chain uses TRBV25-1 with TRBJ1-5; D is undetermined. Trimming pared 1 base from V and 0 bases from J, leaving 13 bases between. The CDR3 runs 17 residues. Germline V gene lookup returns CDR1 MGHDK and CDR2 SYGVNS. CDR3 sequence: CASSESLGVSSNQPQHF. For the CDR3, the DNA is TGTGCCAGCAGTGAATCATTGGGAGTGAGTAGCAATCAGCCCCAGCATTTT.

This clone has a handful of counts. The V gene is TRBV6-6, the J gene TRBJ1-2; TRBD1 matches at 7 bases. This CDR3 has 12 residues. Germline V CDR1 and CDR2: MNHNY, SVGAGI (reference sequence). V shed 6 bases and J 7 bases; nucleotides not matched to a gene: 5. The CDR3 DNA is TGTGCCAGCAGGTCATCAGGGGGTGGCTACACCTTC. This translates into CASRSSGGGYTF.

V gene TRBV6-4 combines with J gene TRBJ2-5, with 11 bases that match TRBD2. This CDR3 is built from 16 residues. J was trimmed by 4 bases and V by 4 bases; bases with no gene match: 8. Germline assignment: CDR1 MRHNA and CDR2 SNTAGT. The CDR3 sequence: CASSVVAGGHAETQYF. Written as DNA, the CDR3 is TGTGCCAGCAGTGTCGTAGCGGGGGGGCATGCAGAGACCCAGTACTTC.

Details on this clone: A read error may account for a junction end that differs from germline. This sequence joins TRBV29-1 and TRBJ2-6, with D possibly TRBD1 on 5 matching bases. CDR3 length equals 14 residues. The germline gives CDR1 SQVTM, CDR2 ANQGSEA. This chain's CDR3 is CSVEALKGANVLTF. CDR3 bases: TGCAGCGTTGAAGCCCTGAAAGGGGCCAATGTCCTGACTTTC.

This clone has only a few counts. The chain is built from TRBV6-5 and TRBJ2-1; 9 bases map to TRBD2. The CDR3 covers 14 residues. Germline values: CDR1 MNHEY, CDR2 SVGAGI. Germline trimming cut 4 bases from V and 8 bases from J; bases unmatched to any gene: 6. The CDR3 here is CASSWTSVGDEQFF. The CDR3 DNA follows: TGTGCCAGCAGTTGGACTAGCGTGGGCGATGAGCAGTTCTTC.

V is TRBV2 and J is TRBJ2-2, with a possible D match to TRBD1 (6 bases). The CDR3 is 13 amino acids. Germline V lookup: CDR1 SNHLY, CDR2 FYNNEI. The V and J ends lost 8 bases and 6 bases respectively, with 13 bases between them. The DNA for the CDR3 is TGTGCCAGCGATACAGGGTTTGCCGGGGAGCTGTTTTTT. This sequence encodes CASDTGFAGELFF. The variable domain in full, completed from reference TRBV2 and TRBJ2-2, reads EPEVTQTPSHQVTQMGQEVILRCVPISNHLYFYWYRQILGQKVEFLVSFYNNEISEKSEIFDDQFSVERPDGSNFTLKIRSTKLEDSAMYFCASDTGFAGELFFGEGSRLTVL.

This clone was counted a few times. The rearrangement joins TRBV4-1 to TRBJ2-5, with D maybe TRBD1 (7 bases). CDR3 size: 14 residues. The ends were cut back, 4 bases at V and 2 bases at J, with 11 bases in the middle. The V gene's germline CDR1 is MGHRA and CDR2 YSYEKL. DNA for the CDR3: TGCGCCAGCAGCCGCGGGGACAGTCAAGAGACCCAGTACTTC. Amino acids: CASSRGDSQETQYF.

This clone has just a few counts. The chain combines TRBV5-6 with TRBJ2-7; 10 nucleotides match TRBD1. The J segment lost 3 bases and the V segment lost 3 bases, leaving 3 bases of the junction unmatched. CDR1 SGHDT and CDR2 YYEEEE come from the germline V gene. The CDR3 consists of 14 residues. CDR3 loop: CASSSRDRGYEQYF. For the CDR3, the DNA is TGTGCCAGCAGCTCCCGGGACAGGGGCTACGAGCAGTACTTC. Full variable domain (missing parts from reference TRBV5-6 and TRBJ2-7): DAGVTQSPTHLIKTRGQQVTLRCSPKSGHDTVSWYQQALGQGPQFIFQYYEEEERQRGNFPDRFSGHQFPNYSSELNVNALLLGDSALYLCASSSRDRGYEQYFGPGTRLTVT.